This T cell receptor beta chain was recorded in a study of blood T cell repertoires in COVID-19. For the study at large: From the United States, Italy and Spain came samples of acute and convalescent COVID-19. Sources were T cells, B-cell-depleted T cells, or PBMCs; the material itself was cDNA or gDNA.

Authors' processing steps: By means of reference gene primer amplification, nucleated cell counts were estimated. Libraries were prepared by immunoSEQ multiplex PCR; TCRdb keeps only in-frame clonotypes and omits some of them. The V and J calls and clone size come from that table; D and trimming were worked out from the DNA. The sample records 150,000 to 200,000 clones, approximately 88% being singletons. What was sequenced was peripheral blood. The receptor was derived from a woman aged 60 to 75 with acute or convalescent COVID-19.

CDR3 coding DNA: TGCGCCAGCAGTGGGGCCGATGCCTCTGGAAACACCATATATTTT. Protein: CASSGADASGNTIYF. The chain joins TRBV10-1 to TRBJ1-3; no firm D call. Germline values: CDR1 WNHNN, CDR2 SYGVQD (reference sequence). V gave up 4 bases and J gave up 0 bases, with 10 bases separating them. There are 15 residues in the CDR3.